The following is a TCR beta chain sequence with its context. Its antigen remains unknown. The junction and the germline gene differ at one end; a read error may be behind it. Adolescents were screened for latent TB by skin test and IGRA. The data originate from a study of T cells in tuberculosis. The study, taken as a whole, reports: A GMM-specific repertoire classifier reached 80% to 90% accuracy, AUROC about 0.87. Smaller alpha distances in active tuberculosis partly reflected shorter CDR3-alpha lengths.

Only in-frame clones appear in the TCRdb table, and some are missing; sequencing was by immunoSEQ multiplex PCR. The table has about 30,000 clones, approximately 95% seen once. Germline V gene sequence: CDR1 SGHVS, CDR2 FQNEAQ. There are 13 residues in the CDR3. Input material: PBMCs. The chain has TRBV7-8 and TRBJ2-5; TRBD2 might be the D (6 bases). The clonotype was recovered from a donor aged 10-30 years with latent tuberculosis or without tuberculosis infection. The chain's CDR3 is CASSLAGGPPGHF. DNA for the CDR3: TGTGCCAGCAGCTTAGCGGGAGGTCCACCGGGGCACTTC. Drawing the rest from reference TRBV7-8 and TRBJ2-5, the complete variable domain is GAGVSQSPRYKVAKRGQDVALRCDPISGHVSLFWYQQALGQGPEFLTYFQNEAQLDKSGLPSDRFFAERPEGSVSTLKIQRTQQEDSAVYLCASSLAGGPPGHFGPGTRLLVL.